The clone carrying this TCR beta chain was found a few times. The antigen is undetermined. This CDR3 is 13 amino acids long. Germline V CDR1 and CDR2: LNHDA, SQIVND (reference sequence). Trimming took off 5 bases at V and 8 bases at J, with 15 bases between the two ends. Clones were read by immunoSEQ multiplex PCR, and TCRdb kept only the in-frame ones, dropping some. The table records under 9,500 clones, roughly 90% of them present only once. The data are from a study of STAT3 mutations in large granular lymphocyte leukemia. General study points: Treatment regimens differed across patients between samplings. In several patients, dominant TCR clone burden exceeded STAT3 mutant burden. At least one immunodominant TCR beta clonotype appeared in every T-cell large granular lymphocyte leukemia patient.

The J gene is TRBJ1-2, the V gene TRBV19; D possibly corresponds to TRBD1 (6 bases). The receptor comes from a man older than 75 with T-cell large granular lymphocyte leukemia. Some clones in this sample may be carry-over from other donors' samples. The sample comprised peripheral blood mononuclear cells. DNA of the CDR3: TGTGCCAGTAGTGCCCGGGGGGCCGGAGGCTACACCTTC. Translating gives CASSARGAGGYTF.